Below, 9 T cell receptor beta chains from the same sample are listed, as sequenced in a study of T cells after yellow fever vaccination. Using its own MiXCR run on the 5' RACE reads, TCRdb lists one record per CDR3 protein. Of about 340,000 distinct CDR3 sequences listed, over 8% were seen once; the top ten hold over 15%. The starting material was PBMCs, obtained on the day of the first yellow fever vaccination. These TCRs come from a man younger than 35 who received the YFV17D yellow fever vaccine.

This clonotype was counted between two and nine times. The J gene is TRBJ1-1, the V gene TRBV12-3 or TRBV12-4; D is undetermined. V shed 6 bases and J shed 3 bases, with 8 bases lying between them. The CDR3 is 12 residues long. The CDR3 sequence is CASRARDTEAFF. The CDR3 bases are TGTGCCAGCAGAGCCCGGGACACTGAAGCTTTCTTT.

This clonotype has just a few counts. The chain carries TRBV7-3 and TRBJ2-2, with 9 bases fitting TRBD2. V was clipped by 5 bases and J by 2 bases; unmatched bases: 6. This CDR3 spans 16 amino acids. Germline V CDR1 and CDR2: SGHTA, FQGTGA. This CDR3 is CASSPFSGGNTGELFF. The CDR3 nucleotides are TGTGCCAGCAGCCCCTTTAGCGGGGGTAACACCGGGGAGCTGTTTTTT.

This clonotype was detected many times. The V and J genes are TRBV7-2 and TRBJ2-3; possible D gene TRBD2, 5 bases. This CDR3 spans 14 amino acids. Germline V CDR1 and CDR2: SGHTA, FQGNSA. V shed 5 bases and J shed 4 bases, with 13 bases lying between them. This chain's CDR3 is CASSAGPVADTQYF. The DNA of the CDR3 is TGTGCCAGCAGCGCGGGCCCCGTCGCAGATACGCAGTATTTT.

This clonotype was counted many times. The rearrangement uses TRBV5-1 and TRBJ1-1, with 9 bases identical to TRBD1. Trimming took 0 bases from V and 5 from J; bases not matched to a gene: 17. This CDR3 spans 19 amino acids. Germline loops: CDR1 SGHRS, CDR2 YFSETQ. The CDR3 region is CASSLGVISAGTGRTEAFF. The CDR3 DNA is TGCGCCAGCAGCTTGGGGGTTATCAGTGCCGGGACAGGGAGGACTGAAGCTTTCTTT.

The chain couples TRBV24-1 to TRBJ2-3; 9 nucleotides agree with TRBD2. CDR3 length: 16 amino acids. Looked up from germline, CDR1 is KGHDR and CDR2 is SFDVKD. V dropped 2 bases and J dropped 2; count of bases not matched to a gene: 4. CDR3 loop: CATSDSASGNTDTQYF. In nucleotides, the CDR3 is TGTGCCACCAGTGATTCTGCTAGCGGGAACACAGATACGCAGTATTTT.

This rearrangement joins TRBV27 to TRBJ2-3; 10 bases are shared with TRBD2. Trimming at V came to 8 bases and at J to 2 bases, leaving 7 bases not matched to a gene. There are 15 residues in the CDR3. Germline V gives CDR1 MNHEY, CDR2 SMNVEV (reference sequence). CDR3 sequence (DNA): TGTGCCAGCGGATCAACTAGCGGGGTCACAGATACGCAGTATTTT. This gives the protein CASGSTSGVTDTQYF.

There are a few counts of this clonotype. The rearrangement links TRBV6-2 or TRBV6-3 to TRBJ1-1; D call uncertain. Looked up from germline, CDR1 is MNHEY and CDR2 is SVGEGT. The germline V and J ends were trimmed by 0 bases and 0 bases, with 8 bases remaining between them. The CDR3 spans 15 residues. The CDR3 DNA reads as TGTGCCAGCAGTTACTCGCCGGAGGTGAACACTGAAGCTTTCTTT. It translates to CASSYSPEVNTEAFF.

This clonotype was seen more than once but under ten times. This chain joins TRBV7-2 and TRBJ2-3; 7 nucleotides agree with TRBD1. Per the germline V gene, CDR1 is SGHTA and CDR2 is FQGNSA. The V gene end was trimmed by 5 bases and the J gene end by 7 bases; junction bases not matched to a gene: 12. This CDR3 has 15 residues. The DNA of the CDR3 is TGTGCCAGCAGCCCCCGTAAGGGGGCGTCGAATACGCAGTATTTT. Translated: CASSPRKGASNTQYF.

This clonotype occurred a few times. The V gene is TRBV3-1, the J gene TRBJ2-1; TRBD1 matches 7 bases. V was clipped by 4 bases and J by 8 bases; unmatched bases: 2. This CDR3 comprises 12 residues. Germline loops: CDR1 LGHDT, CDR2 YNNKEL (reference sequence). The CDR3 sequence is CASSRTGDEQFF. In nucleotides, the CDR3 is TGTGCCAGCAGCCGGACAGGAGATGAGCAGTTCTTC.